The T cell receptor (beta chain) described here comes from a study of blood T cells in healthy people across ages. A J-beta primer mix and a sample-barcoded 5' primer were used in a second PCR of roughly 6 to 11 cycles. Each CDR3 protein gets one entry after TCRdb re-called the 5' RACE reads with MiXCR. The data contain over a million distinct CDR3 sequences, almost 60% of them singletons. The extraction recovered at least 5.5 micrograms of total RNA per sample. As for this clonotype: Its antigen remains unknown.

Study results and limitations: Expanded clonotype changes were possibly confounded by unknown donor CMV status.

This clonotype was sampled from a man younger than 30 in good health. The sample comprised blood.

The CDR3 loop is CASSRSGLAPLRNNEQFF. The CDR3 DNA reads TGTGCCAGCAGTCGCTCGGGACTAGCCCCCCTGAGGAACAATGAGCAGTTCTTC. This chain uses TRBV3-1 with TRBJ2-1, with 9 nucleotides matching TRBD2. The CDR3 runs 18 residues. V was pared by 6 bases and J by 5 bases, with 17 bases of the junction left unmatched. The germline V gene has CDR1 LGHDT and CDR2 YNNKEL (reference sequence).